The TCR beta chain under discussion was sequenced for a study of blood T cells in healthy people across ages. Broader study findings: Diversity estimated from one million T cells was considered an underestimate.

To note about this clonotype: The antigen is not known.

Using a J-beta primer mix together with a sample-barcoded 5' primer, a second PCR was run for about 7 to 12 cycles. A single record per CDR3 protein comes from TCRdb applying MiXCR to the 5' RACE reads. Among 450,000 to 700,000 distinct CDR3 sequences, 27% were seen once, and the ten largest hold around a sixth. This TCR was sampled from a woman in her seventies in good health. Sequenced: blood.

The CDR3 DNA follows: TGCAGTGCTACTCAGAGTTACGAGCAGTACTTC. Translating it yields CSATQSYEQYF. J is TRBJ2-7 and V is TRBV20-1, with D hard to call. V was clipped by 4 bases and J by 4 bases, with 8 bases between them. In germline, CDR1 is DFQATT, CDR2 SNEGSKA (reference sequence). The CDR3 is made up of 11 amino acids.